Listed below are T cell receptor beta chains from one sample, sequenced in a study of OX40 agonist ivuxolimab in advanced cancers. The data were produced by immunoSEQ multiplex PCR, yet TCRdb's version contains in-frame clones alone and is incomplete. This table holds 52,000 or so clones, 88% found once. Specimen: CD4+ or CD8+ T cells sorted from blood, collected in a trial of the OX40 agonist ivuxolimab. The receptor set was obtained from an adult with an advanced solid tumor such as melanoma, head and neck, liver or kidney cancer. Both conserved end residues are part of each CDR3. D genes are given only for firm matches. Clone size is stated in some rows and not others, as once, few, many or a class when expanded.

D gene: .; J gene: TRBJ1-1; clone size: .; CDR3 length: 15; V gene: TRBV6-5; CDR3 DNA: TGTGCCAGCAGTTACTCGTGGGGCTTAAACACTGAAGCTTTCTTT; CDR3 protein: CASSYSWGLNTEAFF
D gene: TRBD1; J gene: TRBJ1-1; clone size: few; CDR3 length: 16; V gene: TRBV9; CDR3 DNA: TGTGCCAGCAGCGTAGTCCCAGGGGGAAGTGGGACTGAAGCTTTCTTT; CDR3 protein: CASSVVPGGSGTEAFF
D gene: TRBD2; J gene: TRBJ2-2; clone size: .; CDR3 length: 18; V gene: TRBV5-5; CDR3 DNA: TGTGCCAGCAGCCCCACCTTCTTAGCGGGGGGAGGTACCGGGGAGCTGTTTTTT; CDR3 protein: CASSPTFLAGGGTGELFF
D gene: .; J gene: TRBJ2-3; clone size: .; CDR3 length: 15; V gene: TRBV15; CDR3 DNA: TGTGCCACCAGCGAATGGACAGTAGACACAGATACGCAGTATTTT; CDR3 protein: CATSEWTVDTDTQYF
D gene: .; J gene: TRBJ1-4; clone size: .; CDR3 length: 15; V gene: TRBV7-9; CDR3 DNA: TGTGCCAGCAGCTTAGCGCCGATAAGGGGTGAAAAACTGTTTTTT; CDR3 protein: CASSLAPIRGEKLFF
D gene: .; J gene: TRBJ2-2; clone size: .; CDR3 length: 15; V gene: TRBV6-5; CDR3 DNA: TGTGCCAGCAGTTACGGCTGGAGCGACACCGGGGAGCTGTTTTTT; CDR3 protein: CASSYGWSDTGELFF
D gene: TRBD2; J gene: TRBJ2-1; clone size: .; CDR3 length: 15; V gene: TRBV7-9; CDR3 DNA: TGTGCCAGCAGTGATTTGGGACTAGCATACAATGAGCAGTTCTTC; CDR3 protein: CASSDLGLAYNEQFF
D gene: .; J gene: TRBJ2-3; clone size: .; CDR3 length: 16; V gene: TRBV4-1; CDR3 DNA: TGCGCCAGCAGCCTAGTAATTAGCGACGGCACAGATACGCAGTATTTT; CDR3 protein: CASSLVISDGTDTQYF
D gene: TRBD1; J gene: TRBJ2-3; clone size: .; CDR3 length: 18; V gene: TRBV11-2; CDR3 DNA: TGTGCCAGCAGCCCCGGGACAGCCGGGACAAGTCCGGCAGATACGCAGTATTTT; CDR3 protein: CASSPGTAGTSPADTQYF
D gene: TRBD2; J gene: TRBJ2-7; clone size: .; CDR3 length: 15; V gene: TRBV4-1; CDR3 DNA: TGCGCCAGCAGCCGGGGAGCGGGAGTTCCCTACGAGCAGTACTTC; CDR3 protein: CASSRGAGVPYEQYF
D gene: .; J gene: TRBJ1-2; clone size: .; CDR3 length: 13; V gene: TRBV9; CDR3 DNA: TGTGCCAGCAGCACACTTAGGGACTATGGCTACACCTTC; CDR3 protein: CASSTLRDYGYTF
D gene: TRBD1; J gene: TRBJ1-2; clone size: .; CDR3 length: 15; V gene: TRBV5-6; CDR3 DNA: TGTGCCAGCAGAATCCGGGACAGTCCAAACTATGGCTACACCTTC; CDR3 protein: CASRIRDSPNYGYTF
D gene: .; J gene: TRBJ2-2; clone size: .; CDR3 length: 13; V gene: TRBV28; CDR3 DNA: TGTGCCAGCAGTTCACCGAACACCGGGGAGCTGTTTTTT; CDR3 protein: CASSSPNTGELFF
D gene: .; J gene: TRBJ1-1; clone size: once; CDR3 length: 14; V gene: TRBV9; CDR3 DNA: TGTGCCAGCAGCGAGGGAGGGATGAACACTGAAGCTTTCTTT; CDR3 protein: CASSEGGMNTEAFF
D gene: TRBD1; J gene: TRBJ1-5; clone size: once; CDR3 length: 15; V gene: TRBV19; CDR3 DNA: TGTGCCAGTCAAATTGGGACAGATAGCAATCAGCCCCAGCATTTT; CDR3 protein: CASQIGTDSNQPQHF
D gene: .; J gene: TRBJ1-2; clone size: .; CDR3 length: 12; V gene: TRBV2; CDR3 DNA: TGTGCCAGCAGTGAGAGCAACTATGGCTACACCTTC; CDR3 protein: CASSESNYGYTF
D gene: .; J gene: TRBJ2-2; clone size: .; CDR3 length: 12; V gene: TRBV7-9; CDR3 DNA: TGTGCCAGCAGCCAGGGGCCCGGGGAGCTGTTTTTT; CDR3 protein: CASSQGPGELFF
D gene: .; J gene: TRBJ2-1; clone size: .; CDR3 length: 12; V gene: TRBV7-9; CDR3 DNA: TGTGCCAGCAGCTACCCCACGAATGAGCAGTTCTTC; CDR3 protein: CASSYPTNEQFF
D gene: .; J gene: TRBJ2-7; clone size: .; CDR3 length: 12; V gene: TRBV5-1; CDR3 DNA: TGCGCCAGCAGCTTGGTGGGGTACGAGCAGTACTTC; CDR3 protein: CASSLVGYEQYF
D gene: .; J gene: TRBJ1-1; clone size: .; CDR3 length: 13; V gene: TRBV5-1; CDR3 DNA: TGCGCCAGCAGCTGGGGGCAGCCCACTGAAGCTTTCTTT; CDR3 protein: CASSWGQPTEAFF
D gene: .; J gene: TRBJ1-1; clone size: few; CDR3 length: 14; V gene: TRBV7-7; CDR3 DNA: TGTGCCAGCTACCAACTCCCGGGGGAGACCGAAGCTTTCTTT; CDR3 protein: CASYQLPGETEAFF
D gene: .; J gene: TRBJ2-3; clone size: .; CDR3 length: 15; V gene: TRBV28; CDR3 DNA: TGTGCCAGCAGTTTGGCGGACACCAGCACAGATACGCAGTATTTT; CDR3 protein: CASSLADTSTDTQYF
D gene: .; J gene: TRBJ1-2; clone size: .; CDR3 length: 15; V gene: TRBV4-2; CDR3 DNA: TGTGCCAGCAGCCAAGATAACCCCAGGAACTATGGCTACACCTTC; CDR3 protein: CASSQDNPRNYGYTF
D gene: TRBD2; J gene: TRBJ2-5; clone size: .; CDR3 length: 15; V gene: TRBV5-4; CDR3 DNA: TGTGCCAGCAGCTGGGGACTAGCGGTACAAGAGACCCAGTACTTC; CDR3 protein: CASSWGLAVQETQYF